Listed here are 26 T cell receptor beta chains from one sample, sequenced in a study of OX40 agonist ivuxolimab in advanced cancers. The repertoire was sequenced with immunoSEQ multiplex PCR; TCRdb's copy has only in-frame clones and lacks some. The profile shows about 50,000 clones, 85% to 90% of them singletons. Sequencing was performed on CD4+ or CD8+ T cells sorted from blood, taken in a trial of the OX40 agonist ivuxolimab. The receptors were sampled from an adult with an advanced solid tumor such as melanoma, head and neck, liver or kidney cancer.

The chain combines TRBV5-1 with TRBJ1-3, with no clear D. V was trimmed by 4 bases and J by 0 bases, leaving 11 bases between them. Germline values: CDR1 SGHRS, CDR2 YFSETQ. This CDR3 comprises 15 residues. The CDR3 nucleotides are TGCGCCAGCAGCGCCCAGGTCAGCTCTGGAAACACCATATATTTT. This codes for CASSAQVSSGNTIYF.

This clone was counted a few times. In DNA, the CDR3 is TGTGCCAGCCAAGAGACAGGCCACAATCAGCCCCAGCATTTT. Encoded protein: CASQETGHNQPQHF. The V and J genes are TRBV19 and TRBJ1-5, with D maybe TRBD1 (6 bases). Trimming stripped 9 bases from V and 3 bases from J, with 15 bases between. The CDR3 loop spans 14 amino acids. Germline CDR1 reads LNHDA; CDR2 reads SQIVND (reference sequence).

This clone was recorded a few times. The CDR3 is CASRPGLDSYNEQFF. The CDR3 DNA follows: TGTGCCAGTAGACCGGGACTAGACTCCTACAATGAGCAGTTCTTC. The chain links TRBV19 to TRBJ2-1; 8 bases are a match to TRBD2. The CDR3 is 15 amino acids. In germline, CDR1 is LNHDA, CDR2 SQIVND (reference sequence). The junction had 4 bases not matched to a gene; V was cut back by 6 bases and J by 0 bases.

The chain carries TRBV10-2 and TRBJ1-2; 12 nucleotides agree with TRBD1. The CDR3 is made up of 16 amino acids. Germline trimming cut 0 bases from V and 5 bases from J; bases unmatched to any gene: 4. CDR1 and CDR2 (germline): WSHSY, SAAADI. The CDR3 DNA reads TGCGCCAGCAGTGAGTCGGGACAGGGGGCGCGATATGGCTACACCTTC. It yields the protein CASSESGQGARYGYTF.

This chain links TRBV6-6 with TRBJ1-6, with a tentative D call TRBD1 (5 bases). Germline values: CDR1 MNHNY, CDR2 SVGAGI (reference sequence). CDR3 length: 11 residues. Deletions cut 8 bases from V and 7 bases from J, with 6 bases between. The CDR3 coding sequence is TGTGCCAGCGAGGGGAATTCACCCCTCCACTTT. Its protein product is CASEGNSPLHF.

The chain links TRBV18 to TRBJ2-7, with D tentatively TRBD2 (6 bases). This CDR3 spans 15 amino acids. Germline V gives CDR1 KGHSH, CDR2 LQKENI. Deletions cut 3 bases from V and 2 bases from J, with 14 bases between. The CDR3 DNA reads as TGTGCCAGCTCACCGTTGGGACTTCCCGCCTACGAGCAGTACTTC. Translation: CASSPLGLPAYEQYF. The whole variable domain, filled in from reference TRBV18 and TRBJ2-7, reads NAGVMQNPRHLVRRRGQEARLRCSPMKGHSHVYWYRQLPEEGLKFMVYLQKENIIDESGMPKERFSAEFPKEGPSILRIQQVVRGDSAAYFCASSPLGLPAYEQYFGPGTRLTVT.

This chain uses TRBV7-9 with TRBJ2-5; D gene unclear. Trimming stripped 0 bases from V and 5 bases from J, with 7 bases between. This CDR3 has 13 residues. The germline gives CDR1 SEHNR, CDR2 FQNEAQ (reference sequence). CDR3 in DNA: TGTGCCAGCAGCTTAGCAGGGTGGGAGACCCAGTACTTC. Encoded protein: CASSLAGWETQYF. The full variable domain, its missing parts supplied by reference TRBV7-9 and TRBJ2-5, is DTGVSQNPRHKITKRGQNVTFRCDPISEHNRLYWYRQTLGQGPEFLTYFQNEAQLEKSRLLSDRFSAERPKGSFSTLEIQRTEQGDSAMYLCASSLAGWETQYFGPGTRLLVL.

The V call is TRBV19, the J call TRBJ2-3, with D unresolved. Trimming shortened V by 0 bases and J by 4 bases, and 11 bases separated the two germline ends. Germline V gives CDR1 LNHDA, CDR2 SQIVND (reference sequence). CDR3 length equals 15 residues. The CDR3, as DNA: TGTGCCAGTAGTATAGATTTGGGCAGGTCAGATACGCAGTATTTT. As protein: CASSIDLGRSDTQYF. The entire variable domain, with the rest obtained from reference TRBV19 and TRBJ2-3, is as follows: DGGITQSPKYLFRKEGQNVTLSCEQNLNHDAMYWYRQDPGQGLRLIYYSQIVNDFQKGDIAEGYSVSREKKESFPLTVTSAQKNPTAFYLCASSIDLGRSDTQYFGPGTRLTVL.

DNA of the CDR3: TGTGCCAGTTCGAAGGAGGGGGCGCGGGGCTACACCTTC. Protein sequence: CASSKEGARGYTF. The chain is built from TRBV2 and TRBJ1-2, with 7 bases matching TRBD1. Trimming at V came to 9 bases and at J to 8 bases, leaving 12 bases not matched to a gene. This CDR3 has 13 amino acids. Germline CDR1 and CDR2: SNHLY and FYNNEI.

The chain has TRBV7-2 and TRBJ2-7; D is possibly TRBD1 (6 bases). Looked up from germline, CDR1 is SGHTA and CDR2 is FQGNSA. The CDR3 extends over 14 amino acids. With 5 bases removed from V and 3 bases from J, the gap between germline ends came to 14 bases. The CDR3 DNA sequence: TGTGCCAGCAGCACGACCGGGACACGCTACGAGCAGTACTTC. It yields the protein CASSTTGTRYEQYF.

CDR3 DNA: TGCAGCGCATCCCCGGGACTAGCGGGAGTGAATGAGCAGTTCTTC. It codes for CSASPGLAGVNEQFF. The gene calls are TRBV29-1 and TRBJ2-1, with 14 bases lining up with TRBD2. This CDR3 has 15 residues. The junction had 9 bases not matched to a gene; V was cut back by 7 bases and J by 7 bases. Germline CDR1 reads SQVTM; CDR2 reads ANQGSEA.

The chain uses TRBV4-3 and TRBJ2-5; TRBD1 agrees at 10 bases. The trim removed 4 bases at V and 4 bases at J, leaving 0 bases unmatched. The germline V gene encodes CDR1 LGHNA and CDR2 YSLEER. This CDR3 has 13 amino acids. CDR3 in amino acids: CASSRDRGETQYF. The DNA of the CDR3 is TGCGCCAGCAGCCGGGACAGGGGAGAGACCCAGTACTTC.

The gene calls are TRBV15 and TRBJ1-2; maybe TRBD1 (6 bases). The CDR3 consists of 15 residues. The V gene lost 0 bases and the J gene lost 8 bases, with 16 bases spanning the gap. Germline assignment: CDR1 LNHNV and CDR2 YYDKDF (reference sequence). Here the CDR3 DNA reads TGTGCCACCAGCAGAGAAGCAGGGGATGGTGGAGGCTACACCTTC. Its translation is CATSREAGDGGGYTF. The variable domain in full, with the rest retrieved from reference TRBV15 and TRBJ1-2, is DAMVIQNPRYQVTQFGKPVTLSCSQTLNHNVMYWYQQKSSQAPKLLFHYYDKDFNNEADTPDNFQSRRPNTSFCFLDIRSPGLGDTAMYLCATSREAGDGGGYTFGSGTRLTVV.

This clone came up once. J is TRBJ1-5 and V is TRBV2; 7 positions match TRBD1. Germline trimming cut 4 bases from V and 2 bases from J; bases unmatched to any gene: 5. The germline gives CDR1 SNHLY, CDR2 FYNNEI. This CDR3 has 15 residues. The CDR3 DNA is TGTGCCAGCAGTGTATTAGGGGGCGGCAATCAGCCCCAGCATTTT. Its translation is CASSVLGGGNQPQHF. Supplemented by reference TRBV2 and TRBJ1-5, the full variable domain reads EPEVTQTPSHQVTQMGQEVILRCVPISNHLYFYWYRQILGQKVEFLVSFYNNEISEKSEIFDDQFSVERPDGSNFTLKIRSTKLEDSAMYFCASSVLGGGNQPQHFGDGTRLSIL.

The chain is built from TRBV5-1 and TRBJ1-3; the match to TRBD1 covers 8 bases. V dropped 5 bases and J dropped 2; count of bases not matched to a gene: 0. The CDR3 has 13 amino acids. The germline gives CDR1 SGHRS, CDR2 YFSETQ. CDR3 loop: CASRQGAGNTIYF. CDR3 sequence (DNA): TGCGCCAGCAGACAGGGGGCTGGAAACACCATATATTTT.

The chain joins TRBV6-5 to TRBJ2-7, with D hard to call. Trimming cost V 4 bases and J 4 bases, with 8 bases left between them. Germline assignment: CDR1 MNHEY and CDR2 SVGAGI. CDR3 size: 12 residues. The CDR3 is CASSFTGYEQYF. In DNA, the CDR3 is TGTGCCAGCAGTTTTACCGGGTACGAGCAGTACTTC.

The chain recombines TRBV5-8 with TRBJ1-1; D perhaps matches TRBD1 (6 bases). The CDR3 contains 13 residues. V was pared by 0 bases and J by 6 bases, with 9 bases between. CDR1 is SGHTS, CDR2 YDEGEE, per germline. The CDR3 loop is CASSLAGGAEAFF. CDR3 sequence (DNA): TGTGCCAGCAGCTTGGCCGGGGGCGCTGAAGCTTTCTTT.

This chain joins TRBV6-5 and TRBJ1-2; D remains unclear. Germline CDR1 MNHEY, CDR2 SVGAGI. CDR3 length: 13 residues. V lost 6 bases and J 4 bases, leaving 12 bases between the germline ends. The CDR3 here is CASSPDGSYGYTF. The CDR3 coding sequence is TGTGCCAGCAGCCCAGACGGATCCTATGGCTACACCTTC.

The rearrangement links TRBV19 to TRBJ1-1, with D perhaps matching TRBD1 (5 bases). Germline V gene data show CDR1 as LNHDA and CDR2 as SQIVND (reference sequence). Trimming pared 5 bases from V and 6 bases from J, leaving 16 bases between. This CDR3 is 14 amino acids long. CDR3 in DNA: TGTGCCAGTAGTTTACACCAGGGTCCTGCTGAAGCTTTCTTT. It encodes CASSLHQGPAEAFF.

This sequence joins TRBV19 and TRBJ2-1; D remains unclear. Germline assignment: CDR1 LNHDA and CDR2 SQIVND (reference sequence). The CDR3 is 15 residues long. Trimming took 3 bases from V and 5 from J, leaving 14 bases between them. CDR3 nucleotides: TGTGCCAGTAGTATGAGTAGTTGGCAAAACAATGAGCAGTTCTTC. Amino acid sequence: CASSMSSWQNNEQFF.

This clone was seen more than once but under ten times. V and J are TRBV6-4 and TRBJ1-5; D is unresolved. V lost 5 bases, J lost 3 bases, and 8 bases lay in between. Germline V gives CDR1 MRHNA, CDR2 SNTAGT. This CDR3 contains 13 residues. The CDR3 nucleotides are TGTGCCAGCAGTTTTGAAATCAATCAGCCCCAGCATTTT. Translation: CASSFEINQPQHF.

The chain has TRBV7-2 and TRBJ2-5; 9 nucleotides line up with TRBD2. Gene TRBJ2-7 matches the end of the DNA better, so the J call may be wrong. The germline CDR1 and CDR2 sequences are SGHTA and FQGNSA. The CDR3 sequence is 14 residues long. The CDR3 coding sequence is TGTGCCAGCAGCTTAGGCGGGGGGGTCTACGAGCAGTACTTC. This gives the protein CASSLGGGVYEQYF.

V usage is TRBV11-3 and J usage is TRBJ2-7; the D is unclear. V was cut by 0 bases and J by 13 bases, with 13 bases left in between. The CDR3 length is 12 residues. Per germline, CDR1 SGHNT and CDR2 YENEEA. DNA for the CDR3: TGTGCCAGCAGCTTAGATTCGACGGTCATCTACTTC. Protein sequence: CASSLDSTVIYF.

This chain uses TRBV25-1 with TRBJ2-3, with D unclear. Germline CDR1 MGHDK, CDR2 SYGVNS. The V gene lost 1 base and the J gene lost 8 bases, with 4 bases spanning the gap. This CDR3 comprises 11 residues. The CDR3 here is CASSEWSTQYF. The CDR3 DNA reads TGTGCCAGCAGTGAATGGAGTACGCAGTATTTT.

The chain combines TRBV18 with TRBJ2-1, with D possibly being TRBD1 (5 bases). The germline V gene encodes CDR1 KGHSH and CDR2 LQKENI. The CDR3 spans 16 residues. Trimming stripped 2 bases from V and 8 bases from J, with 19 bases between. CDR3: CASSPGEAGRPDEQFF. For the CDR3, the DNA is TGTGCCAGCTCACCAGGTGAGGCAGGGCGGCCGGATGAGCAGTTCTTC.

The rearrangement uses TRBV10-2 and TRBJ1-6; D is unclear. V was clipped by 3 bases and J by 5 bases, with 2 bases between them. This CDR3 is built from 12 residues. Germline V CDR1 and CDR2: WSHSY, SAAADI. For the CDR3, the DNA is TGCGCCAGCAGTGATAATAATTCACCCCTCCACTTT. Its translation: CASSDNNSPLHF.